The T cell receptor (beta chain) described here comes from a study of glioma-infiltrating T cells. The iRepertoire nested amplicon-rescue multiplex PCR amplified TCR alpha and beta CDR3s from RNA. TCRdb independently ran MiXCR on the multiplex PCR reads; one entry per CDR3 protein. The table records 300,000 to 450,000 distinct CDR3 sequences, 35% to 45% of them present only once. Findings and caveats of the study: Very few CDR3 sequences were shared between tissue and blood.

In its sample, this clonotype was seen a few times. Its specificity is not known. CDR3 length: 16 amino acids. The germline V gene has CDR1 DFQATT and CDR2 SNEGSKA (reference sequence). With 8 bases clipped from V and 0 bases from J, the junction kept 11 bases outside the gene matches. The sample was glioma tissue, nonneoplastic brain tissue, or PBMCs (not recorded which). The receptor was derived from a human donor with low-grade glioma or glioblastoma, undergoing nonglioma brain surgery, or in good health (not recorded which). The chain links TRBV20-1 to TRBJ2-1; 9 bases align to TRBD2. The CDR3 here is CSLAGEVVSSYNEQFF. CDR3 coding DNA: TGCAGTTTAGCGGGAGAAGTCGTTAGCTCCTACAATGAGCAGTTCTTC.